The present T cell receptor (beta chain) was sequenced within a study of cytomegalovirus exposure and HLA in healthy donors. Study-wide results and limits: HLA alleles were associated with 16,951 TCR beta sequences in a later analysis at 0.05 false discovery rate.

Donors likely had unrecorded immune exposures despite being nominally healthy when sampled. The CDR3 sequence is 16 residues long. Trimming removed 1 base at V and 6 bases at J, with 15 bases between. Looked up from germline, CDR1 is LNHNV and CDR2 is YYDKDF (reference sequence). Remarks on this clone: No antigen is known for it.

PCR primers comprised 60 Vbeta and 13 Jbeta primers. Profiled with immunoSEQ multiplex PCR; TCRdb holds only in-frame clones, not every one. The sample yields some 130,000 clones, 83% seen once. The specimen was PBMCs. The source is a girl aged 2 to 9 in good health and CMV-seronegative. The chain combines TRBV15 with TRBJ2-2; D gene unclear. CDR3 sequence reads: CATSRGAGFGSGELFF. Here the CDR3 DNA reads TGTGCCACCAGCAGAGGAGCCGGGTTTGGGTCCGGGGAGCTGTTTTTT.